The following is a T cell receptor beta chain sequence with its context. Co-extracting RNA and DNA was done with roughly 17-32 mg of unsorted bulk tissue as input. CDR1 is SGHDN and CDR2 is FVKESK in the germline V gene. The CDR3 loop spans 14 amino acids. This sample was included in a study of tumor-infiltrating lymphocytes in primary liver carcinoma. cDNA specific to TCR beta was made from roughly 500 ng of total RNA, with a constant-region primer employed for priming. The TCR beta library was amplified through three nested multiplex PCR rounds in a modified ARM-PCR procedure. The study ran its first two PCR rounds for roughly 11 cycles each, using TRBV1-TRBV30 forward primers and a C-beta reverse primer. Each CDR3 protein is one row after TCRdb ran MiXCR on the multiplex PCR reads. The sample consists of roughly 20,000 distinct CDR3 sequences, 65% to 85% of them appearing once.

This receptor was obtained from a woman younger than 45 with primary liver carcinoma and hepatitis B virus infection. Sequencing used liver tumor tissue from sampling region 4. The subset was: tumor region T4, right-lateral pole. The chain has TRBV14 and TRBJ1-2, with 8 bases aligning to TRBD1. Written as DNA, the CDR3 is TGTGCTAGCGGTCGGACAGGGTCGTCCTATGGCTACACCTTC. Translated, it gives CASGRTGSSYGYTF.